A single T cell receptor (beta chain) is shown here with its context. The sample's treatment: randomized to nivolumab then ipilimumab (arm A) or the reverse (arm B). No patient had prior DNA-damaging chemotherapy. Live CD3+CD8+ CD19− CD56− cells were sorted from PBMCs. This CDR3 region has 17 residues. Germline assignment: CDR1 MRHNA and CDR2 SNTAGT. The V gene end was trimmed by 2 bases and the J gene end by 3 bases; junction bases not matched to a gene: 6. The sample comes from a study of sequential checkpoint blockade in melanoma. The overall study: After both sequences, patients received maintenance nivolumab.

Data came from immunoSEQ multiplex PCR; TCRdb stores just in-frame clones and leaves some out. Among tens of thousands of clones, around 80% were seen once, and the ten largest hold roughly a sixth. Sequences were derived from CD8+ T cells sorted from blood (inferred from file names), sampled from a patient given nivolumab and ipilimumab in sequence. The sequence derives from a human donor with melanoma. V usage is TRBV6-4 and J usage is TRBJ2-1, with 11 bases lining up with TRBD2. This CDR3 reads CASSDTSGGSGYNEQFF. CDR3 nucleotides: TGTGCCAGCAGTGACACTAGCGGGGGCTCCGGCTACAATGAGCAGTTCTTC.